This TCR beta chain was profiled in a study of CD8 T cells in ankylosing spondylitis. About this clonotype itself: Just one base apart from a much larger clone, this may be a read error.

TCRdb re-derived calls from the 5' RACE reads in MiXCR, one entry per CDR3 protein. The sample holds approximately 340,000 distinct CDR3 sequences; roughly 14% are singletons and the top ten take about 1.1%. J gave up 6 bases and V 5 bases, and 7 bases lay outside the gene matches. The CDR3 is made up of 13 amino acids. Germline values: CDR1 SQVTM, CDR2 ANQGSEA. Sequencing was carried out using blood, either unsorted or a sorted T cell fraction (not recorded which). The V gene is TRBV29-1, the J gene TRBJ1-1; TRBD1 matches at 9 bases. The TCR originated in a male donor with ankylosing spondylitis or in good health (not recorded which). CDR3 DNA sequence: TGCAGCGTTAGACAGGGGGATAACTCTGAAGCTTTCTTT. Protein: CSVRQGDNSEAFF.